This TCR beta chain was recovered during a study of T cell responses to AZD1222 COVID-19 vaccine. Overall study results and limits: Just 5 to 7 people given AZD1222 tested seropositive at baseline. An increase in Spike-specific TCR breadth and depth was observed after two AZD1222 doses. The donors showed a predominance of white British ancestry and of females, with possible underestimation of clonal diversity. Spike regions recognized by vaccine-associated CD4 TCRs spanned the protein, led by 160-218 and 743-854.

Comment on this clone: The target antigen is unknown.

CDR3 length: 16 amino acids. Between the trimmed V and J ends, which lost 7 bases and 3 bases, there was a span of 18 bases. Per germline, CDR1 SGHAT and CDR2 FQNNGV. Clones were read by immunoSEQ multiplex PCR, and TCRdb kept only the in-frame ones, dropping some. The repertoire holds more than 40,000 clones, around 91% seen once, with 37% in the top ten. This sequence joins TRBV11-2 and TRBJ2-2; either TRBD1 or TRBD2 may supply D (5 bases each). The input for sequencing was peripheral blood, taken 28 days after the second AZD1222 dose. This receptor was taken from an adult who received the AZD1222 COVID-19 vaccine. For the CDR3, the DNA is TGTGCCAGCACCCTGGGGCGGGTGGGAGACACCGGGGAGCTGTTTTTT. Protein: CASTLGRVGDTGELFF.